Below are 26 T cell receptor beta chains sequenced from a single sample in a study of blood T cell repertoires in COVID-19. Measured with immunoSEQ multiplex PCR; TCRdb has only the in-frame clones, and not every one. Of 200,000 or so clones in the sample, 85% to 90% are singletons; the top ten hold 2% to 2.5%. Input material: peripheral blood. The receptors shown here come from a woman aged 50 to 60 with acute or convalescent COVID-19.

J is TRBJ1-3 and V is TRBV14, with 9 bases that match TRBD1. The germline CDR1 and CDR2 sequences are SGHDN and FVKESK. The V segment lost 4 bases and the J segment 4 bases; nucleotides outside the gene matches: 5. The CDR3 loop spans 15 amino acids. The CDR3 sequence is CASSPDRGYGNTIYF. In DNA, the CDR3 is TGTGCCAGCAGCCCGGACAGGGGTTACGGAAACACCATATATTTT.

The gene calls are TRBV6-5 and TRBJ1-1, with D unresolved. Germline CDR1 and CDR2: MNHEY and SVGAGI. Trimming shortened V by 0 bases and J by 4 bases, and 9 bases separated the two germline ends. This CDR3 region has 14 residues. Here the CDR3 reads CASSYSQESTEAFF. CDR3 DNA: TGTGCCAGCAGTTACTCTCAAGAGAGCACTGAAGCTTTCTTT.

The CDR3 coding sequence is TGTGCCAGCTCACAAGCCGGGACAGGGATCACAGATACGCAGTATTTT. Protein product: CASSQAGTGITDTQYF. This rearrangement joins TRBV18 to TRBJ2-3; 9 nucleotides agree with TRBD1. V shed 4 bases and J 2 bases; nucleotides not matched to a gene: 7. The CDR3 runs to 16 residues. The germline CDR1 and CDR2 sequences are KGHSH and LQKENI. The entire variable domain, with the rest obtained from reference TRBV18 and TRBJ2-3, is as follows: NAGVMQNPRHLVRRRGQEARLRCSPMKGHSHVYWYRQLPEEGLKFMVYLQKENIIDESGMPKERFSAEFPKEGPSILRIQQVVRGDSAAYFCASSQAGTGITDTQYFGPGTRLTVL.

This chain joins TRBV7-9 and TRBJ2-3, with TRBD2 matching over 9 bases. V lost 4 bases and J lost 2; bases outside the gene matches: 10. CDR1 is SEHNR and CDR2 is FQNEAQ in the germline V gene (reference sequence). CDR3 size: 17 residues. The CDR3 DNA reads as TGTGCCAGCAGCTCGCCCGGAGGCGGGGGGGACACAGATACGCAGTATTTT. This encodes CASSSPGGGGDTDTQYF.

V is TRBV27 and J is TRBJ2-5; 8 positions match TRBD1. There are 16 residues in the CDR3. Germline values: CDR1 MNHEY, CDR2 SMNVEV (reference sequence). The trim removed 2 bases at V and 6 bases at J, leaving 11 bases unmatched. The CDR3 region has the DNA TGTGCCAGCAGTTTAACCGCTGGACAGGGTGGAAAGACCCAGTACTTC. This translates into CASSLTAGQGGKTQYF.

The chain employs TRBV7-9 and TRBJ2-5, with unresolved D. Per the germline V gene, CDR1 is SEHNR and CDR2 is FQNEAQ (reference sequence). The CDR3 has 14 residues. Trimming removed 2 bases from V and 5 bases from J, with 12 bases in between. The CDR3 loop is CASSLSSGLETQYF. The DNA for the CDR3 is TGTGCCAGCAGCTTAAGTTCCGGGTTGGAGACCCAGTACTTC.

Only a few counts were recorded for this clone. The V and J genes are TRBV11-3 and TRBJ2-5, with D unclear. The V gene's germline CDR1 is SGHNT and CDR2 YENEEA. The CDR3 totals 12 residues. V lost 7 bases to trimming and J lost 3 bases, with 9 bases between them. The CDR3 loop is CASTLREETQYF. As DNA, the CDR3 is TGTGCCAGCACCCTCCGAGAAGAGACCCAGTACTTC.

J is TRBJ1-5 and V is TRBV2; perhaps TRBD1 as D (6 bases). V was cut by 10 bases and J by 3 bases, with 7 bases left in between. This CDR3 comprises 11 residues. Per the germline V gene, CDR1 is SNHLY and CDR2 is FYNNEI. DNA of the CDR3: TGTGCCACAGGGGACAATCAGCCCCAGCATTTT. Its protein is CATGDNQPQHF.

This chain connects TRBV24-1 to TRBJ1-1; 9 nucleotides match TRBD1. V shed 3 bases and J 3 bases; nucleotides not matched to a gene: 4. CDR1 and CDR2 from the germline V gene are KGHDR and SFDVKD. The CDR3 is 15 amino acids. CDR3: CATSDGDRDDTEAFF. The CDR3, as DNA: TGTGCCACCAGTGATGGGGACAGGGATGACACTGAAGCTTTCTTT.

J is TRBJ2-2 and V is TRBV6-5, with D uncertain. Per germline, CDR1 MNHEY and CDR2 SVGAGI. V gave up 2 bases and J gave up 9 bases, with 7 bases separating them. The CDR3 consists of 12 residues. Written as DNA, the CDR3 is TGTGCCAGCAGTTACGCCGGGTGGGAGCTGTTTTTT. As protein: CASSYAGWELFF.

The chain links TRBV2 to TRBJ1-2; D is ambiguous. CDR3 length equals 14 residues. V was clipped by 0 bases and J by 0 bases, with 5 bases between them. Per the germline V gene, CDR1 is SNHLY and CDR2 is FYNNEI. As DNA, the CDR3 is TGTGCCAGCAGTGAAGCGTCTCCTAACTATGGCTACACCTTC. Its translation: CASSEASPNYGYTF.

The gene calls are TRBV14 and TRBJ2-5; 8 nucleotides match TRBD2. Per germline, CDR1 SGHDN and CDR2 FVKESK. The CDR3 is 15 residues long. J was trimmed by 2 bases and V by 1 base; bases with no gene match: 3. The CDR3 DNA is TGTGCCAGCAGCCAAGGCCTAGCGGGTCAAGAGACCCAGTACTTC. It translates to CASSQGLAGQETQYF.

This chain links TRBV19 with TRBJ2-1; TRBD1 agrees at 7 bases. Trimming cost V 4 bases and J 4 bases; bases outside gene matches: 16. The germline gives CDR1 LNHDA, CDR2 SQIVND (reference sequence). This CDR3 has 18 residues. CDR3 protein: CASSTPSYTGAPYNEQFF. CDR3 sequence (DNA): TGTGCCAGTAGTACTCCCTCCTATACAGGGGCTCCTTACAATGAGCAGTTCTTC.

V gene TRBV10-1 combines with J gene TRBJ1-3; D is unclear. Looked up from germline, CDR1 is WNHNN and CDR2 is SYGVQD (reference sequence). This CDR3 comprises 16 residues. V was clipped by 7 bases and J by 2 bases, with 18 bases between them. CDR3 sequence: CASTPDSKRAGNTIYF. The CDR3 nucleotides are TGCGCCAGCACCCCCGACTCCAAAAGAGCTGGAAACACCATATATTTT.

V usage is TRBV21-1 and J usage is TRBJ1-5. TRBV21-1 is assigned pseudogene status. The CDR3 loop spans 17 amino acids. In nucleotides, the CDR3 is TGTGCCAGCAGCAAAGGGGGAGGAAGTCCGGACAATCAGCCCCAGCATTTT. Amino acid sequence: CASSKGGGSPDNQPQHF.

The V call is TRBV11-2, the J call TRBJ2-2; TRBD1 might be the D (6 bases). The germline CDR1 and CDR2 sequences are SGHAT and FQNNGV. The CDR3 has 15 amino acids. V lost 6 bases and J lost 3, with 14 bases in between. The CDR3 protein is CASRQNRAYTGELFF. In nucleotides, the CDR3 is TGTGCCAGCAGACAAAACAGGGCGTACACCGGGGAGCTGTTTTTT.

The rearrangement uses TRBV6-5 and TRBJ1-2; 7 bases line up with TRBD1. CDR1 is MNHEY and CDR2 is SVGAGI in the germline V gene. The CDR3 has 14 amino acids. The V gene end was trimmed by 5 bases and the J gene end by 2 bases; junction bases not matched to a gene: 5. The CDR3 loop reads CASSPGQRNYGYTF. CDR3 nucleotide sequence: TGTGCCAGCAGTCCGGGACAGAGGAACTATGGCTACACCTTC.

The chain uses TRBV9 and TRBJ2-1; tentatively, D is TRBD2 (5 bases). Per germline, CDR1 SGDLS and CDR2 YYNGEE. The length of the CDR3 is 15 residues. V was pared by 0 bases and J by 2 bases, with 9 bases between. The CDR3 loop is CASSVAVGAYNEQFF. Written as DNA, the CDR3 is TGTGCCAGCAGCGTAGCTGTCGGGGCCTACAATGAGCAGTTCTTC.

This clone was detected a few times. The chain employs TRBV19 and TRBJ1-2; D is unclear. Per germline, CDR1 LNHDA and CDR2 SQIVND (reference sequence). The CDR3 is 12 amino acids. V gave up 3 bases and J gave up 7 bases, with 9 bases separating them. CDR3 loop: CASSIFGGGYTF. The CDR3 nucleotides are TGTGCCAGTAGTATTTTCGGTGGTGGCTACACCTTC.

This clone was observed once. The CDR3 loop reads CASYQSGVGADTQYF. CDR3 nucleotides: TGTGCCAGCTATCAATCAGGGGTTGGGGCAGATACGCAGTATTTT. This chain joins TRBV7-9 and TRBJ2-3, with D maybe TRBD1 (6 bases). CDR1 and CDR2 from the germline V gene are SEHNR and FQNEAQ (reference sequence). With 8 bases removed from V and 4 bases from J, the gap between germline ends came to 19 bases. The CDR3 sequence is 15 residues long.

The V call is TRBV6-5, the J call TRBJ2-3; D is ambiguous. V was cut by 6 bases and J by 7 bases, with 11 bases left in between. Germline CDR1 MNHEY, CDR2 SVGAGI. This CDR3 has 12 residues. The DNA of the CDR3 is TGTGCCAGCAGCCCCTCGCGTCATACGCAGTATTTT. This encodes CASSPSRHTQYF.

The CDR3 sequence is CASRGTGDAEQYF. The CDR3 region has the DNA TGTGCCAGCAGAGGGACAGGGGATGCCGAGCAGTACTTC. The chain uses TRBV6-5 and TRBJ2-7, with 10 bases matching TRBD1. Germline assignment: CDR1 MNHEY and CDR2 SVGAGI. V gave up 6 bases and J gave up 6 bases; unmatched junction bases: 5. The CDR3 has 13 amino acids.

This clone was observed a single time. In nucleotides, the CDR3 is TGTGCCAGCGCCACCTTTCCTGCGGGGTATGGCTACACCTTC. It specifies CASATFPAGYGYTF. The V gene is TRBV5-6, the J gene TRBJ1-2; D unclear. The germline gives CDR1 SGHDT, CDR2 YYEEEE. Deletions cut 7 bases from V and 5 bases from J, with 18 bases between. CDR3 length: 14 amino acids.

The rearrangement uses TRBV19 and TRBJ2-7, with 9 bases fitting TRBD2. The CDR3 has 16 residues. Per the germline V gene, CDR1 is LNHDA and CDR2 is SQIVND (reference sequence). The V segment lost 5 bases and the J segment 4 bases; nucleotides outside the gene matches: 12. CDR3 protein: CASSARIAGEHYEQYF. The DNA for the CDR3 is TGTGCCAGTAGTGCCCGGATAGCGGGAGAACATTACGAGCAGTACTTC.

The rearrangement links TRBV30 to TRBJ2-7; D might be TRBD2 (6 bases). The V end was cut by 3 bases, the J end by 6 bases, with 12 bases between. Germline loops: CDR1 GTSNPN, CDR2 SVGIG (reference sequence). The CDR3 runs 12 residues. The CDR3 sequence is CAWRGLTAEQYF. In DNA, the CDR3 is TGTGCCTGGAGGGGACTTACTGCCGAGCAGTACTTC.

The chain carries TRBV3-1 (or the pseudogene TRBV3-2) and TRBJ1-6, with TRBD1 matching 8 bases. Trimming took 3 bases from V and 13 from J; bases not matched to a gene: 5. The CDR3 runs to 13 residues. Looked up from germline, CDR1 is LGHDT and CDR2 is YNNKEL (reference sequence). This chain's CDR3 is CASSHPQGAPLHF. The CDR3 nucleotides are TGTGCCAGCAGCCACCCGCAGGGGGCCCCCCTCCACTTT.